The present T cell receptor beta chain was sequenced within a study of blood T cell repertoires in COVID-19. Study-level information: The cDNA or gDNA used as material had been derived from T cells, B-cell-depleted T cells, or PBMCs.

It was during active infection that Seattle patients were enrolled and then longitudinally followed. In the authors' methods: Quantification of nucleated cells was approximated via reference gene primer amplification. TCRdb's copy holds only in-frame clones and misses some; the assay was immunoSEQ multiplex PCR. V and J calls and clone size are as listed in that table; D and trimming were resolved from the DNA. The sample holds 200,000 to 300,000 clones, roughly 86% seen once. This clonotype was obtained from a woman aged 55-75 years with COVID-19, enrolled during active disease. Sequenced: peripheral blood.

The CDR3 loop is CASRKEPGSYTEKLFF. CDR3 DNA sequence: TGTGCCAGCAGAAAGGAGCCAGGGTCGTATACTGAAAAACTGTTTTTT. The V gene is TRBV6-4, the J gene TRBJ1-4; possible D gene TRBD1, 5 bases. V lost 6 bases, J lost 7 bases, and 21 bases lay in between. The V gene's germline CDR1 is MRHNA and CDR2 SNTAGT. There are 16 residues in the CDR3.